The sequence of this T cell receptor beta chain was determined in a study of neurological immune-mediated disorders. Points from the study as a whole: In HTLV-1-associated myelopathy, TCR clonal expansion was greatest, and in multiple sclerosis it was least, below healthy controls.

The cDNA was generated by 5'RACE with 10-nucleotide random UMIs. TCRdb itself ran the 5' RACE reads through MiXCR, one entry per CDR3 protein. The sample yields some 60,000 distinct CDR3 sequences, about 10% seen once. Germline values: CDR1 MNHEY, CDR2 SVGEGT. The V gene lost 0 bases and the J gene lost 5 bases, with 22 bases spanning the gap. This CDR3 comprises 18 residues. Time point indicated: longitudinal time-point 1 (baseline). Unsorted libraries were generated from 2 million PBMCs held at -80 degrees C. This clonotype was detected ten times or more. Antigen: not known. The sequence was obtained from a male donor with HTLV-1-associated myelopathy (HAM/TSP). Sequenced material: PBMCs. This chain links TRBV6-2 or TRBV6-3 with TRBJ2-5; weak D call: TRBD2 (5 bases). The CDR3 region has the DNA TGTGCCAGCAGTTACTCGATGGGGTGGCGGGTGATAAAGGAGACCCAGTACTTC. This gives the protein CASSYSMGWRVIKETQYF.